This T cell receptor beta chain derives from a study of identical twins listed by TCRdb under 2016. Context from the whole study: TCR alpha and beta repertoires from monozygotic twins, unrelated adults of various ages and cord blood were deep-sequenced to test whether fetal clonotypes persist. To rule out contamination, replicate twin experiments were performed at different times with different library preparation protocols. Broad study findings and their caveats: Out-of-frame TCR alpha sharing in monozygotic twins was systematically underestimated by recombination models, whereas sharing between unrelated individuals was in agreement with the recombination models. Excess twin sharing in beta out-of-frame sequences was weaker because fewer shared sequences lowered the signal-to-noise ratio. Compared with coincidental sharing between unrelated individuals, an excess of low generation-probability sequences was observed among out-of-frame TCR alpha sequences shared between twins. Because the same donors could not be followed over many years, the conclusions relied on cross-sectional statistical analysis. Fewer insertions were carried by abundant cord blood beta clonotypes, a similar but weaker trend appeared in young adult naive repertoires, and no such trend appeared in memory repertoires. Invariant T cells such as MAIT and iNKT could partly confound zero-insertion analyses, though diverse VJ usage argued against this for most clonotypes.

The sample holds a few counts of this clonotype. Its antigen is unknown. No qualities accompany the bases; no much larger clone lies one base away. Every donor was a healthy Caucasian. Three pairs of female monozygotic twins, all aged roughly 18 to 29 years, made up the twin cohort. Peripheral blood mononuclear cells were used as the source from which RNA for TCR libraries was isolated. V is pruned by 7 bases and J by 4 bases, leaving 14 bases of the junction without a gene match. Counted from cysteine to phenylalanine, this CDR3 has 18 amino acids. The CDR3 DNA has 54 bases and is translated from base 1. The library was obtained by 5' RACE. The listed sequencing device is Illumina HiSeq 2000. Template switching added a universal primer binding site, and the final cDNA carried a unique molecular identifier that allowed TCR cDNA molecules to be counted accurately. First-strand cDNA for TCR alpha and beta chains was synthesized from specific primers in the conserved constant-segment region. To control for contamination, each cDNA library was double barcoded with a SMART-Mk sample barcode plus Illumina barcodes. TruSeq adapter sequences, together with Illumina sample barcodes, were added in two successive PCR steps. The TCR alpha and beta cDNA libraries were sequenced on the Illumina HiSeq platform using custom primers. The study's own analysis went as follows. Unique molecular identifiers were extracted from raw reads with MiGEC, and CDR3 positions were determined with MiXCR. Recombination models were inferred per individual with the repgenHMM and IGoR tools using an EM algorithm. Shared clonotype analysis was performed with the tcR package in R, normalizing sharing by the product of cloneset sizes. To study raw recombination free of thymic and clonal selection effects, out-of-frame nonproductive sequences were analyzed. Clones were called with MiXCR by TCRdb after fastp trimmed the public reads at Q25, and only in-frame beta chains were retained. For every CDR3 protein sequence, its rows merge into one entry that carries the most common genes and DNA. TCRdb's processing, not the authors', yielded these V and J calls. The sample yields some 900,000 distinct CDR3 sequences; roughly an eighth were counted once. The ten most abundant clones make up 1.5% to 2% of the sample.

Separately, the same data were catalogued under a study of yellow fever vaccine responses in identical twins. The second source states: The T cell response to vaccination in identical twins was reported by the authors to appear partly convergent and partly personalized. In identical twins, the study followed T cell clones that responded to the vaccine with precision.

Rearrangement joined TRBV12-3 or TRBV12-4 to TRBJ2-2; TRBD2 agrees with 11 junctional bases. The sequencing input was PBMCs. The sequence came from a woman aged 18 to 35 in good health. DNA sequence: TGTGCCAGCACCCCAGGTGTTAGCGGGGGGGTGAGCACCGGGGAGCTGTTTTTT. Its translation reads: CASTPGVSGGVSTGELFF.